This entry concerns a single T cell receptor beta chain. This table comes from immunoSEQ multiplex PCR, and its TCRdb copy is limited to in-frame clones, with some not included. The sample shows roughly 400,000 clones, 90% of them seen only once. Trimming stripped 6 bases from V and 10 bases from J, with 13 bases between. The length of the CDR3 is 12 residues. In germline, CDR1 is MDHEN, CDR2 SYDVKM. This sample is drawn from a study of control samples from healthy donors and cancer patients. This TCR was recovered from a man aged 35 to 55 with head and neck cancer. The V gene is TRBV28, the J gene TRBJ2-1, with a weak D call TRBD1 (5 bases). The sequenced sample was PBMCs. The CDR3 DNA follows: TGTGCCAGCAGCACCACAGGTTACGAGCAGTTCTTC. This encodes CASSTTGYEQFF.